These 20 T cell receptor beta chains originate from one sample sequenced in a study of cytomegalovirus exposure and HLA in healthy donors. The PCR ran on 60 Vbeta and 13 Jbeta primers. Using immunoSEQ multiplex PCR, the repertoire was profiled, and TCRdb retains in-frame clones only, with some absent. In the table there are 70,000 to 95,000 clones, more than 55% of which are singletons. The specimen was PBMCs. The receptors were gathered from a woman aged 25 to 39 in good health and CMV-seropositive.

This clone was counted only a few times. V usage is TRBV25-1 and J usage is TRBJ1-1; 11 bases map to TRBD1. The CDR3 has 16 amino acids. Germline-derived CDR1 and CDR2 are MGHDK and SYGVNS. J gave up 5 bases and V 3 bases, and 8 bases lay outside the gene matches. CDR3 bases: TGTGCCAGCAGTGATATACGGACAGGGGGCCTGACTGAAGCTTTCTTT. It codes for CASSDIRTGGLTEAFF.

The chain has TRBV29-1 and TRBJ2-3, with 10 bases that match TRBD2. CDR3 length: 13 amino acids. Germline CDR1 SQVTM, CDR2 ANQGSEA. V lost 7 bases and J lost 1; bases outside the gene matches: 2. The CDR3 coding sequence is TGCAGCGCAACTAGCGGGGGCACAGATACGCAGTATTTT. This codes for CSATSGGTDTQYF.

The chain combines TRBV2 with TRBJ2-5; TRBD2 aligns across 11 bases. Germline trimming cut 7 bases from V and 1 base from J; bases unmatched to any gene: 14. This CDR3 has 18 residues. Germline V gives CDR1 SNHLY, CDR2 FYNNEI. The CDR3 DNA follows: TGTGCCAGCAAGTCGGGGCTAGCGGGGGGACTCATCCAAGAGACCCAGTACTTC. It translates to CASKSGLAGGLIQETQYF.

The chain carries TRBV6-6 and TRBJ2-1, with TRBD2 matching over 7 bases. There are 13 residues in the CDR3. Germline values: CDR1 MNHNY, CDR2 SVGAGI (reference sequence). After removal of 7 bases from V and 5 bases from J, the junction contained 5 bases not matched to a gene. Here the CDR3 reads CASTGEGDNEQFF. CDR3 in DNA: TGTGCCAGCACGGGGGAGGGTGACAATGAGCAGTTCTTC.

V is TRBV2 and J is TRBJ2-1; a possible D gene is TRBD1 (5 bases). CDR1 and CDR2 (germline): SNHLY, FYNNEI. Trimming took off 5 bases at V and 1 base at J, with 15 bases between the two ends. The CDR3 covers 16 residues. The CDR3 DNA reads as TGTGCCAGCAGTAGGACACCAAAAGGGTCCTACAATGAGCAGTTCTTC. It yields the protein CASSRTPKGSYNEQFF.

This clone was counted only a few times. The chain joins TRBV6-6 to TRBJ1-1; D gene unclear. This CDR3 spans 12 amino acids. V lost 7 bases and J 1 base, leaving 7 bases between the germline ends. CDR1 and CDR2 (germline): MNHNY, SVGAGI (reference sequence). DNA for the CDR3: TGTGCCAGCACCAACGGGAACACTGAAGCTTTCTTT. Translation gives CASTNGNTEAFF.

The chain links TRBV2 to TRBJ2-3; D may be TRBD2 (6 bases). The germline V and J ends were trimmed by 6 bases and 0 bases, with 10 bases remaining between them. This CDR3 contains 14 residues. Germline V gives CDR1 SNHLY, CDR2 FYNNEI. CDR3 sequence (DNA): TGTGCCAGCAGGGAGGGACTGAGCACAGATACGCAGTATTTT. This gives the protein CASREGLSTDTQYF. Filled out from reference TRBV2 and TRBJ2-3, the complete variable domain reads EPEVTQTPSHQVTQMGQEVILRCVPISNHLYFYWYRQILGQKVEFLVSFYNNEISEKSEIFDDQFSVERPDGSNFTLKIRSTKLEDSAMYFCASREGLSTDTQYFGPGTRLTVL.

J is TRBJ2-2 and V is TRBV23-1, with D possibly matching TRBD1 (6 bases). TRBV23-1 is an ORF, with its function uncertain. V lost 2 bases and J 3 bases, leaving 7 bases between the germline ends. The CDR3 contains 14 residues. The CDR3 bases are TGCGCCAGCAGTCAACAGGGGTACACCGGGGAGCTGTTTTTT. It codes for CASSQQGYTGELFF.

The J gene is TRBJ2-7, the V gene TRBV9, with a tentative D call TRBD2 (5 bases). V lost 4 bases and J 0 bases, leaving 11 bases between the germline ends. CDR1 and CDR2 from the germline V gene are SGDLS and YYNGEE. This CDR3 is 14 amino acids long. CDR3 protein: CASSPNGNSYEQYF. CDR3 nucleotide sequence: TGTGCCAGCAGCCCTAACGGGAACTCCTACGAGCAGTACTTC.

The chain joins TRBV28 to TRBJ1-5; perhaps TRBD1 as D (6 bases). V lost 6 bases and J lost 9, with 18 bases in between. CDR3 length equals 14 residues. Germline CDR1 MDHEN, CDR2 SYDVKM. The CDR3 region is CASSPGQRTLPQHF. In nucleotides, the CDR3 is TGTGCCAGCAGCCCCGGACAGCGTACGTTGCCCCAGCATTTT.

This clone was counted ten times or more. J is TRBJ1-2 and V is TRBV6-4; 8 bases agree with TRBD1. Trimming cost V 0 bases and J 4 bases; bases outside gene matches: 7. The germline gives CDR1 MRHNA, CDR2 SNTAGT. The CDR3 is made up of 16 amino acids. DNA for the CDR3: TGTGCCAGCAGTGACTCACCGACAGGGGAAGGCTATGGCTACACCTTC. Its protein product is CASSDSPTGEGYGYTF.

The V and J genes are TRBV19 and TRBJ2-1, with D possibly being TRBD1 (5 bases). The length of the CDR3 is 15 residues. Germline loops: CDR1 LNHDA, CDR2 SQIVND (reference sequence). V was pared by 0 bases and J by 8 bases, with 14 bases between. The CDR3: CASSIDHDSRDEQFF. CDR3 DNA sequence: TGTGCCAGTAGTATAGATCATGACTCCAGGGATGAGCAGTTCTTC.

This rearrangement joins TRBV7-2 to TRBJ2-1; the match to TRBD2 covers 10 bases. Per the germline V gene, CDR1 is SGHTA and CDR2 is FQGNSA. The CDR3 has 14 residues. V gave up 3 bases and J gave up 9 bases; unmatched junction bases: 5. In nucleotides, the CDR3 is TGTGCCAGCAGCTTTACTAGCGGGGTTACTGAGCAGTTCTTC. It is translated as CASSFTSGVTEQFF. Drawing the rest from reference TRBV7-2 and TRBJ2-1, the complete variable domain is GAGVSQSPSNKVTEKGKDVELRCDPISGHTALYWYRQSLGQGLEFLIYFQGNSAPDKSGLPSDRFSAERTGGSVSTLTIQRTQQEDSAVYLCASSFTSGVTEQFFGPGTRLTVL.

V usage is TRBV5-4 and J usage is TRBJ1-3; no clear D. The CDR3 extends over 16 amino acids. V lost 2 bases, J lost 0 bases, and 12 bases lay in between. Germline V gene data show CDR1 as SGHNT and CDR2 as YYREEE (reference sequence). The CDR3 DNA reads as TGTGCCAGCAGCTTCGGTGCGAGTACCTCTGGAAACACCATATATTTT. It specifies CASSFGASTSGNTIYF.

The V and J genes are TRBV9 and TRBJ2-5, with 8 bases aligning to TRBD2. Matching the DNA end better, TRBJ2-7 makes the J call doubtful. The CDR3 extends over 16 amino acids. CDR1 and CDR2 (germline): SGDLS, YYNGEE. The CDR3 DNA reads TGTGCCAGCAGCCCCTCGGTGGCGGGGGGCTCCTACGAGCAGTACTTC. Amino acid sequence: CASSPSVAGGSYEQYF.

This clone rates as large. The V call is TRBV5-4, the J call TRBJ2-3; D might be TRBD2 (6 bases). The CDR3 extends over 15 amino acids. The V gene lost 2 bases and the J gene lost 4 bases, with 14 bases spanning the gap. The germline CDR1 and CDR2 sequences are SGHNT and YYREEE (reference sequence). CDR3 coding DNA: TGTGCCAGCAGCTTTGGCGCAGCGGGCCCAGATACGCAGTATTTT. It specifies CASSFGAAGPDTQYF. The variable domain in full, with the rest retrieved from reference TRBV5-4 and TRBJ2-3, is ETGVTQSPTHLIKTRGQQVTLRCSSQSGHNTVSWYQQALGQGPQFIFQYYREEENGRGNFPPRFSGLQFPNYSSELNVNALELDDSALYLCASSFGAAGPDTQYFGPGTRLTVL.

V gene TRBV15 combines with J gene TRBJ2-7; D is ambiguous. Per the germline V gene, CDR1 is LNHNV and CDR2 is YYDKDF (reference sequence). The CDR3 spans 17 residues. Trimming shortened V by 3 bases and J by 6 bases, and 24 bases separated the two germline ends. Here the CDR3 DNA reads TGTGCCACCAGCAGGCCCATTATAGCCCTTGGCAGTCCCGAGCAGTACTTC. This translates into CATSRPIIALGSPEQYF.

The genes are TRBV13 and TRBJ2-7; weak D call: TRBD2 (6 bases). This CDR3 spans 14 amino acids. V lost 2 bases, J lost 2 bases, and 10 bases lay in between. Germline V gene lookup returns CDR1 PRHDT and CDR2 FYEKMQ (reference sequence). As DNA, the CDR3 is TGTGCCAGCAGCTTAATGGGGGGTCCCTACGAGCAGTACTTC. Protein: CASSLMGGPYEQYF.

The CDR3 loop is CASSYSQGRNNEKLFF. CDR3 in DNA: TGTGCCAGCAGTTACTCACAGGGGCGGAATAATGAAAAACTGTTTTTT. The rearrangement uses TRBV6-5 and TRBJ1-4; TRBD1 matches at 7 bases. The germline gives CDR1 MNHEY, CDR2 SVGAGI. V lost 0 bases, J lost 4 bases, and 5 bases stayed unmatched. The CDR3 sequence is 16 residues long.

The chain links TRBV6-1 to TRBJ2-3; D is unclear. CDR3 length: 13 residues. CDR1 MNHNS and CDR2 SASEGT come from the germline V gene. Trimming shortened V by 6 bases and J by 4 bases, and 11 bases separated the two germline ends. This CDR3 reads CASSTHTADTQYF. In DNA form, the CDR3 reads TGTGCCAGCAGCACCCACACCGCAGATACGCAGTATTTT.